The 27 T cell receptor beta chains in this list originate from one sample, sequenced in a study of blood T cells in healthy people across ages. Alongside a J-beta primer mix, a sample-barcoded 5' primer served in a second PCR lasting roughly 6 to 11 cycles. TCRdb used MiXCR to reprocess the 5' RACE reads, holding one entry per CDR3 protein. The sample contains hundreds of thousands of distinct CDR3 sequences, about 48% of which appear only once. Sequenced material: blood. These receptors all come from a man aged 30-40 years in good health.

The V and J genes are TRBV6-2 or TRBV6-3 and TRBJ1-2; D not resolved. Germline V lookup: CDR1 MNHEY, CDR2 SVGEGT. The CDR3 has 15 residues. The germline V and J ends were trimmed by 0 bases and 2 bases, with 10 bases remaining between them. Here the CDR3 DNA reads TGTGCCAGCAGTTACTCGGCAGGACCGAACTATGGCTACACCTTC. Residues: CASSYSAGPNYGYTF.

The chain couples TRBV4-3 to TRBJ1-6; D is unclear. Germline V gene lookup returns CDR1 LGHNA and CDR2 YSLEER. V shed 0 bases and J shed 7 bases, with 13 bases lying between them. This CDR3 is built from 16 residues. The CDR3 loop reads CASSQDLGSMNSPLHF. The CDR3 DNA follows: TGCGCCAGCAGCCAAGATTTGGGCAGCATGAATTCACCCCTCCACTTT.

This chain links TRBV6-5 with TRBJ2-7; D is unclear. Germline values: CDR1 MNHEY, CDR2 SVGAGI. V lost 2 bases to trimming and J lost 2 bases, with 7 bases between them. This CDR3 region has 13 residues. CDR3 protein: CASSYESTYEQYF. The CDR3 DNA reads TGTGCCAGCAGTTACGAAAGTACCTACGAGCAGTACTTC.

This sequence joins TRBV5-1 and TRBJ2-3, with D perhaps matching TRBD1 or TRBD2 (5 bases each). The CDR3 totals 16 residues. The germline V and J ends were trimmed by 1 base and 4 bases, with 16 bases remaining between them. Per germline, CDR1 SGHRS and CDR2 YFSETQ. CDR3 nucleotide sequence: TGCGCCAGCAGCTTGTCAGGGAGCGGTGGGGCAGATACGCAGTATTTT. Translating gives CASSLSGSGGADTQYF.

The J gene is TRBJ2-1, the V gene TRBV29-1, with D unclear. Trimming took 6 bases from V and 8 from J, leaving 14 bases between them. The CDR3 is 12 amino acids. Germline lookup yields CDR1 SQVTM and CDR2 ANQGSEA. The CDR3 DNA follows: TGCAGCGTGGTCGTGTGGGCGGATGAGCAGTTCTTC. Its translation: CSVVVWADEQFF.

The rearrangement uses TRBV2 and TRBJ2-4; unclear D gene. The J call is in doubt because the DNA end fits TRBJ2-7 better. Germline assignment: CDR1 SNHLY and CDR2 FYNNEI. This CDR3 is 12 amino acids long. The CDR3 coding sequence is TGTGCCAGCAGTGAGATGGGGTACGAGCAGTACTTC. Residues: CASSEMGYEQYF.

The V call is TRBV7-9, the J call TRBJ1-2, with 8 bases fitting TRBD1. Germline V CDR1 and CDR2: SEHNR, FQNEAQ (reference sequence). V dropped 7 bases and J dropped 3; count of bases not matched to a gene: 13. The CDR3 extends over 16 amino acids. The DNA for the CDR3 is TGTGCCAGCAACCTAATTCCGGGACAGGATGACTATGGCTACACCTTC. It is translated as CASNLIPGQDDYGYTF.

The V gene is TRBV6-5, the J gene TRBJ1-4; 7 bases are a match to TRBD1. V shed 6 bases and J 3 bases; nucleotides not matched to a gene: 10. The germline CDR1 and CDR2 sequences are MNHEY and SVGAGI. The length of the CDR3 is 16 residues. DNA of the CDR3: TGTGCCAGCAGAGGGCAAGGGGGCAAAGCTAATGAAAAACTGTTTTTT. As protein: CASRGQGGKANEKLFF.

V and J are TRBV7-2 and TRBJ2-4; D is perhaps TRBD1 (5 bases). Trimming shortened V by 0 bases and J by 13 bases, and 19 bases separated the two germline ends. Germline V lookup: CDR1 SGHTA, CDR2 FQGNSA. The CDR3 loop spans 15 amino acids. The CDR3 DNA follows: TGTGCCAGCAGCTTAGCTGGGGCAGGATACAATGAGCAGTACTTC. Amino acids: CASSLAGAGYNEQYF.

The chain joins TRBV11-1 to TRBJ2-5; 7 bases match TRBD1. V dropped 6 bases and J dropped 2; count of bases not matched to a gene: 3. The germline CDR1 and CDR2 sequences are SGHAT and FQDESV (reference sequence). CDR3 size: 13 residues. CDR3 DNA: TGTGCCAGCAGTACAGGGGAACAAGAGACCCAGTACTTC. Encoded protein: CASSTGEQETQYF.

V gene TRBV10-2 combines with J gene TRBJ2-3; 11 positions match TRBD2. The CDR3 covers 18 residues. V shed 6 bases, J shed 4 bases, and the junction held 15 bases outside the gene matches. Germline V CDR1 and CDR2: WSHSY, SAAADI. The CDR3 nucleotides read TGCGCCAGCAGACATGGCGGTAGCGGGAGGGCTAACGCAGATACGCAGTATTTT. Translated: CASRHGGSGRANADTQYF.

The V and J genes are TRBV9 and TRBJ2-2; D gene uncertain. Trimming took off 0 bases at V and 1 base at J, with 7 bases between the two ends. This CDR3 has 15 amino acids. The germline V gene encodes CDR1 SGDLS and CDR2 YYNGEE. The CDR3 sequence: CASSVVSENTGELFF. CDR3 nucleotides: TGTGCCAGCAGCGTAGTTTCCGAGAACACCGGGGAGCTGTTTTTT.

This chain's CDR3 is CSGLAMTDTQYF. DNA of the CDR3: TGCAGCGGACTAGCGATGACAGATACGCAGTATTTT. This chain uses TRBV20-1 with TRBJ2-3, with TRBD2 matching over 9 bases. The CDR3 has 12 residues. Germline V CDR1 and CDR2: DFQATT, SNEGSKA (reference sequence).

The rearrangement uses TRBV7-2 and TRBJ1-2; 7 positions match TRBD1. The V and J ends lost 5 bases and 5 bases, in that order; junction bases with no gene match: 17. This CDR3 is 17 amino acids long. CDR1 and CDR2 (germline): SGHTA, FQGNSA. CDR3: CASSPSKGTDRAYGYTF. The CDR3 nucleotides are TGTGCCAGCAGCCCCTCCAAGGGGACCGACAGGGCTTATGGCTACACCTTC.

Worth noting for this clonotype: A read error may account for a junction end that differs from germline. The chain has TRBV4-1 and TRBJ1-6; 9 nucleotides match TRBD1. Germline CDR1 is MGHRA and CDR2 is YSYEKL. The CDR3 consists of 16 residues. The CDR3: CAGSQDGTGNNSPLHF. The CDR3 DNA reads TGCGCCGGCAGCCAAGACGGGACAGGGAATAATTCACCCCTCCACTTT.

The table lists this clonotype with a few counts. The chain has TRBV5-1 and TRBJ2-5; perhaps TRBD2 as D (5 bases). This CDR3 comprises 14 residues. Trimming pared 0 bases from V and 3 bases from J, leaving 9 bases between. Looked up from germline, CDR1 is SGHRS and CDR2 is YFSETQ. CDR3 sequence: CASSLGSGKETQYF. The CDR3 nucleotides read TGCGCCAGCAGCTTGGGTTCCGGGAAAGAGACCCAGTACTTC.

The chain combines TRBV24-1 with TRBJ2-1; 8 bases are shared with TRBD1. Unmatched junction bases numbered 6, after V lost 4 bases and J lost 8 bases. The V gene's germline CDR1 is KGHDR and CDR2 SFDVKD. The CDR3 runs to 14 residues. The CDR3 region has the DNA TGTGCCACCAGTGAGTCCCTGACAGGGGATGAGCAGTTCTTC. Translation gives CATSESLTGDEQFF.

This chain connects TRBV18 to TRBJ2-1, with 8 bases aligning to TRBD1. Germline V gene lookup returns CDR1 KGHSH and CDR2 LQKENI. With 2 bases clipped from V and 9 bases from J, the junction kept 6 bases outside the gene matches. This CDR3 region has 14 residues. CDR3 sequence (DNA): TGTGCCAGCTCACCAGGGACAGGCTACGGTGAGCAGTTCTTC. It translates to CASSPGTGYGEQFF. The variable domain in full, completed from reference TRBV18 and TRBJ2-1, reads NAGVMQNPRHLVRRRGQEARLRCSPMKGHSHVYWYRQLPEEGLKFMVYLQKENIIDESGMPKERFSAEFPKEGPSILRIQQVVRGDSAAYFCASSPGTGYGEQFFGPGTRLTVL.

The chain links TRBV14 to TRBJ2-2, with a possible D match to TRBD2 (5 bases). The CDR3 consists of 14 residues. The V gene's germline CDR1 is SGHDN and CDR2 FVKESK. V lost 0 bases and J lost 5, with 7 bases in between. The CDR3 sequence: CASSQDRTTGELFF. As DNA, the CDR3 is TGTGCCAGCAGCCAAGATAGGACTACCGGGGAGCTGTTTTTT.

This clonotype was found a few times. This chain connects TRBV6-5 to TRBJ2-1; 7 bases map to TRBD1. Germline-derived CDR1 and CDR2 are MNHEY and SVGAGI. The CDR3 is 13 amino acids. J was trimmed by 6 bases and V by 6 bases; bases with no gene match: 5. DNA for the CDR3: TGTGCCAGCAGGAGACAGGGATTCAATGAGCAGTTCTTC. Encoded protein: CASRRQGFNEQFF.

The rearrangement joins TRBV4-3 to TRBJ1-6, with D unresolved. CDR3 length: 15 residues. The germline V gene has CDR1 LGHNA and CDR2 YSLEER. The ends were cut back, 0 bases at V and 5 bases at J, with 8 bases in the middle. This CDR3 is CASSQESRDNSPLHF. The CDR3, as DNA: TGCGCCAGCAGCCAAGAAAGTAGGGATAATTCACCCCTCCACTTT.

This clonotype came up a few times. V is TRBV11-3 and J is TRBJ1-1; D ambiguous. Trimming took 7 bases from V and 3 from J, leaving 12 bases between them. The CDR3 consists of 13 residues. The germline CDR1 and CDR2 sequences are SGHNT and YENEEA. CDR3: CASTHNMDTEAFF. The CDR3 bases are TGTGCCAGCACCCATAACATGGACACTGAAGCTTTCTTT.

This clonotype was detected a few times. The genes are TRBV5-1 and TRBJ2-4, with 8 positions matching TRBD1. With V trimmed by 0 bases and J by 0 bases, 8 bases remained unmatched. The CDR3 is 18 residues long. The germline V gene encodes CDR1 SGHRS and CDR2 YFSETQ. CDR3 bases: TGCGCCAGCAGCTTGGTGGGCAGGGGGCAATTAGCCAAAAACATTCAGTACTTC. Translated, it gives CASSLVGRGQLAKNIQYF.

As concerns this clonotype: At one end, the junction sequence differs from germline, possibly due to a read error. The rearrangement joins TRBV12-3 or TRBV12-4 to TRBJ2-1, with TRBD1 as a possible D gene (5 bases). This CDR3 contains 14 residues. The CDR3: CASGLSTARREQFF. CDR3 nucleotides: TGTGCCAGCGGTTTATCGACAGCCAGGCGGGAGCAGTTCTTC.

This clonotype was recorded a few times. V and J are TRBV6-6 and TRBJ2-5, with 9 positions matching TRBD2. CDR1 is MNHNY and CDR2 is SVGAGI in the germline V gene (reference sequence). V was clipped by 2 bases and J by 4 bases; unmatched bases: 8. The CDR3 is made up of 16 amino acids. The CDR3 DNA reads as TGTGCCAGCAGTTACGCCCAGCGGGGGGAACTAGAGACCCAGTACTTC. It specifies CASSYAQRGELETQYF.

This clonotype was picked up a small number of times. This chain uses TRBV29-1 with TRBJ2-3; TRBD2 aligns across 14 bases. With V trimmed by 7 bases and J by 5 bases, 8 bases remained unmatched. CDR3 size: 15 residues. CDR1 SQVTM and CDR2 ANQGSEA come from the germline V gene. CDR3 protein: CSAKTSGGAGDTQYF. CDR3 DNA: TGCAGCGCTAAGACTAGCGGGGGGGCCGGAGATACGCAGTATTTT.

The table lists this clonotype with a few counts. The V gene is TRBV7-8, the J gene TRBJ1-5, with D possibly being TRBD1 (6 bases). CDR1 is SGHVS and CDR2 is FQNEAQ in the germline V gene. Trimming removed 3 bases from V and 2 bases from J, with 17 bases in between. The CDR3 contains 17 residues. CDR3 in amino acids: CASSFDTGTVRNQPQHF. The CDR3 DNA reads TGTGCCAGCAGCTTCGACACAGGGACGGTGCGCAATCAGCCCCAGCATTTT.